Listed below are T cell receptor beta chains from one sample, sequenced in a study of T cell responses to AZD1222 COVID-19 vaccine. Assay used: immunoSEQ multiplex PCR; TCRdb lists only in-frame clones, some missing. The sample records under 110,000 clones, about 90% being singletons. Sample: peripheral blood, taken 28 days after the second AZD1222 dose. All receptors come from an adult who received the AZD1222 COVID-19 vaccine. The CDR3 runs from the conserved cysteine through the conserved F or W. Each record gives: clone size, V gene, D gene, J gene, CDR3 DNA, CDR3 protein. The D gene is left open where the match is weak. The size of a clone is reported for some rows only, either as once, few or many, or as a class for expanded clones.

once,TRBV7-6,TRBD2,TRBJ2-3,TGTGCCAGCAGCCCTCTAGCGGGGGACACAGATACGCAGTATTTT,CASSPLAGDTDTQYF
-,TRBV27,-,TRBJ2-2,TGTGCCAGCAGTTTATTGGGGGGGCTAGACACCGGGGAGCTGTTTTTT,CASSLLGGLDTGELFF
-,TRBV24-1,-,TRBJ1-2,TGTGCCACCAGGGACGAACCCCACTATGGCTACACCTTC,CATRDEPHYGYTF
-,TRBV6-1,-,TRBJ1-1,TGTGCCAGCAGTGAATCAAGGCCTGGCAGCACTGAAGCTTTCTTT,CASSESRPGSTEAFF
once,TRBV19,TRBD1,TRBJ1-4,TGTGCCAGTAGTATTCAGGGGGCCGGGGCTAATGAAAAACTGTTTTTT,CASSIQGAGANEKLFF
-,TRBV27,-,TRBJ1-1,TGTGCCAGCTCCCTGGGGGCGCATGCAGCATCGGACACTGAAGCTTTCTTT,CASSLGAHAASDTEAFF
-,TRBV4-3,TRBD1,TRBJ2-7,TGCGCCAGCAGCCAAGATGTCCAGGGGGCTGTCTACGAGCAGTACTTC,CASSQDVQGAVYEQYF
-,TRBV7-9,-,TRBJ2-7,TGTGCCAGCAGCCAGACTATGGGCCTTGCCTACGAGCAGTACTTC,CASSQTMGLAYEQYF
-,TRBV2,TRBD2,TRBJ2-7,TGTGCCAGCAGAGAGACTAGCGGGGGGCACGAGCAGTACTTC,CASRETSGGHEQYF
-,TRBV6-2/TRBV6-3,-,TRBJ1-2,TGTGCCAGCAGTTACTCCCTAGAAAGGGGATCCTATGGCTACACCTTC,CASSYSLERGSYGYTF
-,TRBV10-2,TRBD1,TRBJ1-1,TGCGCCAGCAGTGGACAGGGGAACACTGAAGCTTTCTTT,CASSGQGNTEAFF
-,TRBV5-6,-,TRBJ1-5,TGTGCCAGCAGCTCGGGTCGATGGGGCAATCAGCCCCAGCATTTT,CASSSGRWGNQPQHF
-,TRBV19,-,TRBJ1-2,TGTGCCAGTAGTCTCCTCGCCCCGAGCAGGAGTGGCTACACCTTC,CASSLLAPSRSGYTF
once,TRBV7-3,-,TRBJ2-2,TGTGCCAGCAGCGGAACAGCGAACACCGGGGAGCTGTTTTTT,CASSGTANTGELFF
-,TRBV12-3/TRBV12-4,-,TRBJ2-1,TGTGCCAGCAGTTTAGTTGAGTACAATGAGCAGTTCTTC,CASSLVEYNEQFF
-,TRBV2,-,TRBJ1-3,TGTGCCAGCAAGCGCGGACCTGGAAACACCATATATTTT,CASKRGPGNTIYF
few,TRBV6-2/TRBV6-3,TRBD1,TRBJ2-7,TGTGCCAGCAGTTACTCTGAGACAGGAAGGGGGCCCTACTTC,CASSYSETGRGPYF
-,TRBV7-9,-,TRBJ1-2,TGTGCCAGCAGCTTAGTAGGGGAGAGCTACACCTTC,CASSLVGESYTF
-,TRBV7-8,-,TRBJ2-3,TGTGCCAGCAGCTTAGGCCGGGGTCCATCAAATACGCAGTATTTT,CASSLGRGPSNTQYF
-,TRBV7-2,-,TRBJ2-5,TGTGCCAGCAGCACGCAGGGGAGCGGGGTGGAGACCCAGTACTTC,CASSTQGSGVETQYF
-,TRBV27,TRBD1,TRBJ1-1,TGTGCCAGCAGGGACAGGGGAGGACAGAACACTGAAGCTTTCTTT,CASRDRGGQNTEAFF
once,TRBV14,-,TRBJ1-1,TGTGCCAGCAGCCATGCTAGGGTCCTATCGAACACTGAAGCTTTCTTT,CASSHARVLSNTEAFF
-,TRBV5-6,-,TRBJ1-1,TGTGCCAGCAGCTTGGGGGCAGACAACACTGAAGCTTTCTTT,CASSLGADNTEAFF
once,TRBV6-6,-,TRBJ2-7,TGTGCCAGTAGTACGGGCGGGTACTCCTACGAGCAGTACTTC,CASSTGGYSYEQYF
-,TRBV7-9,TRBD1,TRBJ2-1,TGTGCCAGCAGCTCCCGGGACAGGTTCTACAATGAGCAGTTCTTC,CASSSRDRFYNEQFF
-,TRBV7-9,-,TRBJ2-3,TGTGCCAGCAGCCGCAAACCCACAGATACGCAGTATTTT,CASSRKPTDTQYF
once,TRBV7-2,-,TRBJ2-1,TGTGCCAGCAGCCCCGCTCCCTTTCTGGGGGAGCAGTTCTTC,CASSPAPFLGEQFF
-,TRBV29-1,-,TRBJ2-5,TGCAGCGCTCCCGCCGAGGCCCAAGAGACCCAGTACTTC,CSAPAEAQETQYF
-,TRBV12-3/TRBV12-4,-,TRBJ1-2,TGTGCCAGCAGTTTTCTCGGCGGGAGCTACACCTTC,CASSFLGGSYTF
-,TRBV19,TRBD2,TRBJ2-1,TGTGCCAGTAGTAGAGGACTAGCGGGGGGGCCAATCAACAATGAGCAGTTCTTC,CASSRGLAGGPINNEQFF
-,TRBV2,TRBD2,TRBJ2-2,TGTGCCAGCACTGCCTGGGCCCGGGAGGGCCGGGGCGGGGAGCTGTTTTTT,CASTAWAREGRGGELFF
-,TRBV6-2/TRBV6-3,-,TRBJ2-5,TGTGCCAGCAGTTACGGGGGCATCGAAACGCGAAAGTACTTC,CASSYGGIETRKYF